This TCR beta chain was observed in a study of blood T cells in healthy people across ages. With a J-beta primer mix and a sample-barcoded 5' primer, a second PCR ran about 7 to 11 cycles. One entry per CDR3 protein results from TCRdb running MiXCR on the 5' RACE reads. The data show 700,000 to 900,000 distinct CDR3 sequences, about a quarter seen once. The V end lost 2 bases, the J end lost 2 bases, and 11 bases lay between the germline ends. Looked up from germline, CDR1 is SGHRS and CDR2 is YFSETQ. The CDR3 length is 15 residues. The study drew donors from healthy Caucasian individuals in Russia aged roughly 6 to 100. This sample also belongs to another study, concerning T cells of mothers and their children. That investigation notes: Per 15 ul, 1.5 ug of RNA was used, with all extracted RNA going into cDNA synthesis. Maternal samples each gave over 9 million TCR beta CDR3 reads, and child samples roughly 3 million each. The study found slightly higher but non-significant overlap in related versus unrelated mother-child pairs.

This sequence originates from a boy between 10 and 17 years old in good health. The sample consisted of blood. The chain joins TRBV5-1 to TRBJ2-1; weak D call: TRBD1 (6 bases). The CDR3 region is CASSLDRTAYNEQFF. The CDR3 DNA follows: TGCGCCAGCAGCTTAGACCGGACAGCCTACAATGAGCAGTTCTTC.